This entry is about one TCR beta chain. Its antigen remains unidentified. The data stem from a study of T cell responses to AZD1222 COVID-19 vaccine. Whole-study context: Second-dose intervals near 4 or 12 weeks were combined.

Produced via immunoSEQ multiplex PCR; TCRdb's table is partial and in-frame only. The sample contains roughly 100,000 clones, about 86% of which appear only once. Points from the study as a whole: Spike-specific TCR breadth and depth both grew after two AZD1222 doses. The study found vaccine-associated CD4 TCRs spanning spike, dominant at 160-218 and 743-854. Clonal diversity was possibly underestimated, and white British individuals and females predominated among donors.

J was trimmed by 3 bases and V by 5 bases; bases with no gene match: 10. Germline assignment: CDR1 SGHTA and CDR2 FQGNSA. The CDR3 runs 15 residues. Sequencing used peripheral blood, obtained on day 0 of AZD1222 vaccination. The rearrangement joins TRBV7-2 to TRBJ2-7; 7 bases agree with TRBD2. The source is an adult in good health. The CDR3: CASSPDGGRNYEQYF. The CDR3 DNA reads TGTGCCAGCAGCCCGGACGGCGGGAGAAACTACGAGCAGTACTTC.